This is a list of T cell receptor beta chains from one sample in a study of beta chain features in type 1 diabetes. Sequencing used immunoSEQ multiplex PCR; TCRdb keeps in-frame clones, though not all of them. The data hold 150,000 to 180,000 clones, with 10% observed a single time. What was sequenced was central memory CD4+ T cells from blood. These TCRs come from a man aged 25-45 years with type 1 diabetes. Both conserved end residues are part of each CDR3. A D gene is named only where the DNA matches it firmly. Size is omitted from some rows. Given values are once, few, many or a class for expanded clones.

d_call	cdr3_length	j_call	clone_size	v_call	cdr3_nt	cdr3_aa
TRBD2	15	TRBJ2-5	-	TRBV4-2	TGTGCCAGCAGCCTTCAGAGCGGGAGTGGGGAGACCCAGTACTTC	CASSLQSGSGETQYF
-	15	TRBJ2-1	few	TRBV6-6	TGTGCCAGCAGTTACCCCGCCAAGACGGGATCTGAGCAGTTCTTC	CASSYPAKTGSEQFF
-	13	TRBJ1-1	few	TRBV6-5	TGTGCCAGCAGTTCACCGGACATGCCTGAAGCTTTCTTT	CASSSPDMPEAFF
-	16	TRBJ2-1	-	TRBV5-4	TGTGCCAGCAGCTTGGTTTCAGGAGGGATTGACAATGAGCAGTTCTTC	CASSLVSGGIDNEQFF
-	14	TRBJ2-7	few	TRBV28	TGTGCCAGCAGTTCCCATTACATACCCTACGAGCAGTACTTC	CASSSHYIPYEQYF
-	16	TRBJ2-2	few	TRBV9	TGTGCCAGCAGCGACGGGGGACTCGGGAACACCGGGGAGCTGTTTTTT	CASSDGGLGNTGELFF
-	14	TRBJ1-2	-	TRBV4-3	TGCGCCAGCAGCCAAGATCAGGGCTCGTACGGCTACACCTTC	CASSQDQGSYGYTF
-	13	TRBJ1-2	few	TRBV6-5	TGTGCCAGCAGTGAAAATCGAGGCTATGGCTACACCTTC	CASSENRGYGYTF
-	14	TRBJ2-2	-	TRBV28	TGTGCCAGCTGGGGGGGGCCGGACACCGGGGAGCTGTTTTTT	CASWGGPDTGELFF
-	15	TRBJ1-3	-	TRBV15	TGTGCCACCAGCAGAGGTGGGCAGATAGGAAACACCATATATTTT	CATSRGGQIGNTIYF
-	13	TRBJ2-2	few	TRBV7-9	TGTGCCAGCAGCTTTGACAGACCCGGGGAGCTGTTTTTT	CASSFDRPGELFF
-	13	TRBJ2-5	few	TRBV18	TGTGCCAGCTCACCCAGACACCTCGCGACCCAGTACTTC	CASSPRHLATQYF
TRBD2	18	TRBJ2-3	-	TRBV9	TGTGCCAGCAGCGAGCGACTAGCGGGTACATCTAGCACAGATACGCAGTATTTT	CASSERLAGTSSTDTQYF
-	15	TRBJ1-5	few	TRBV6-6	TGTGCCAGCAGTTACGACACGCTTAGCAATCAGCCCCAGCATTTT	CASSYDTLSNQPQHF
-	13	TRBJ2-1	-	TRBV15	TGTGCCACCAGCAGAGATACGCGCGATGAGCAGTTCTTC	CATSRDTRDEQFF
TRBD1	15	TRBJ2-7	-	TRBV4-2	TGTGCCAGCAGCCAGGCCGGGACAGGGGATGGCGAGCAGTACTTC	CASSQAGTGDGEQYF
TRBD2	15	TRBJ2-1	-	TRBV11-2	TGTGCCAGCAGTCGGGAACTAGCGGCCTACAATGAGCAGTTCTTC	CASSRELAAYNEQFF
TRBD2	14	TRBJ2-3	once	TRBV5-5	TGTGCCAGCAGCTTGGAAGCGGGGCGGGTCTCGCAGTATTTT	CASSLEAGRVSQYF
TRBD1	16	TRBJ2-1	-	TRBV5-1	TGCGCCAGCAGCTTGGATCCTGGGACAGGGAACAATGAGCAGTTCTTC	CASSLDPGTGNNEQFF
-	16	TRBJ1-3	-	TRBV5-1	TGCGCCAGCAGCTTTGACAGGCCAAGCTCTGGAAACACCATATATTTT	CASSFDRPSSGNTIYF
-	12	TRBJ2-1	-	TRBV11-3	TGTGCCAGCAGCTTAGATCGGAGGGAGCAGTTCTTC	CASSLDRREQFF
-	13	TRBJ2-3	few	TRBV5-1	TGCGCCAGCAGCTCCGGGGGAGCAGATACGCAGTATTTT	CASSSGGADTQYF
-	16	TRBJ2-4	-	TRBV28	TGTGCCAGCAGGCCCGATGGAGCGGGAGCCAAAAACATTCAGTACTTC	CASRPDGAGAKNIQYF
-	13	TRBJ2-7	-	TRBV18	TGTGCCAGCTCACCAAGAGGGAGCTACGAGCAGTACTTC	CASSPRGSYEQYF
TRBD2	15	TRBJ2-1	-	TRBV5-1	TGCGCCAGCAGCCCCTTGACTAGCGGGACGACTGAGCAGTTCTTC	CASSPLTSGTTEQFF
-	14	TRBJ1-1	few	TRBV18	TGTGCCAGCTCACCTATTGGGGGCGGAACTGAAGCTTTCTTT	CASSPIGGGTEAFF
-	16	TRBJ2-5	few	TRBV9	TGTGCCAGCAGCGTAGCTACGGGGAAGTACCAAGAGACCCAGTACTTC	CASSVATGKYQETQYF
-	16	TRBJ2-2	-	TRBV4-3	TGCGCCAGCAGCCAAGAACCAGGGGACCCCTCCGGGGAGCTGTTTTTT	CASSQEPGDPSGELFF
TRBD2	13	TRBJ2-1	-	TRBV7-2	TGTGCCAGCCGAGCGGGAGCCTACAATGAGCAGTTCTTC	CASRAGAYNEQFF
-	15	TRBJ1-2	-	TRBV7-9	TGTGCCAGCAGCTTAGAGCGTGGCAGAGCTTATGGCTACACCTTC	CASSLERGRAYGYTF
-	15	TRBJ2-6	-	TRBV5-1	TGCGCCAGCAGCCTGGACGGGGCTGGGGCCAACGTCCTGACTTTC	CASSLDGAGANVLTF
TRBD2	15	TRBJ2-4	-	TRBV14	TGTGCCAGCAGCTCTCTAGCGGGAGGCGGAAACATTCAGTACTTC	CASSSLAGGGNIQYF
TRBD2	16	TRBJ2-3	few	TRBV6-1	TGTGCCAGCAGTGAACGGACTAGCGGGAGCGGGGGTACGCAGTATTTT	CASSERTSGSGGTQYF
-	14	TRBJ2-6	few	TRBV7-9	TGTGCCGGATCGGGTCGAGCGGGGGCCAACGTCCTGACTTTC	CAGSGRAGANVLTF
TRBD2	18	TRBJ2-1	few	TRBV5-4	TGTGCCAGCAGCTTGGGTGGGACTAGCGGGAGAGGCTTGGGTGAGCAGTTCTTC	CASSLGGTSGRGLGEQFF
-	12	TRBJ2-1	-	TRBV7-2	TGTGCCAGCAGCCGAAGAGGGGGTGAGCAGTTCTTC	CASSRRGGEQFF
-	13	TRBJ1-1	-	TRBV5-1	TGCGCCAGCAGTCGGGACTCTAACGATGAAGCTTTCTTT	CASSRDSNDEAFF
-	12	TRBJ2-5	-	TRBV29-1	TGCAGCGTTGGGATTGGGCGAGAGACCCAGTACTTC	CSVGIGRETQYF
TRBD1	15	TRBJ1-2	-	TRBV15	TGTGCCACCAGCAGAGTGGACAGGGAGCCCTATGGCTACACCTTC	CATSRVDREPYGYTF
-	14	TRBJ2-7	-	TRBV7-2	TGTGCCAGCAGCCCAACAGGAATCTCCTACGAGCAGTACTTC	CASSPTGISYEQYF
TRBD2	13	TRBJ2-5	few	TRBV11-2	TGTGCCAGCAGCCGGACTAGCCTCGAGACCCAGTACTTC	CASSRTSLETQYF
TRBD2	17	TRBJ2-2	-	TRBV5-1	TGCGCCAGCAACCAGATAGCGGGAGGTTACAACACCGGGGAGCTGTTTTTT	CASNQIAGGYNTGELFF
-	14	TRBJ2-7	few	TRBV28	TGTGCCAGCCTTCCCCACAGGGACGCCTACGAGCAGTACTTC	CASLPHRDAYEQYF
TRBD1	15	TRBJ1-1	-	TRBV5-1	TGCGCCAGCAGCCGGGGACAGGGAGGGACAACTGAAGCTTTCTTT	CASSRGQGGTTEAFF
TRBD2	17	TRBJ2-1	few	TRBV7-9	TGTGCCAGCAGCTTAGATGCGGGGACTAGCGGGAGGGCCTCGAAGTTCTTC	CASSLDAGTSGRASKFF
-	15	TRBJ2-7	few	TRBV18	TGTGCCAGCTCACCACCGGCGGGGGCCGCCTACGAGCAGTACTTC	CASSPPAGAAYEQYF
-	15	TRBJ2-7	-	TRBV7-2	TGTGCCAGCAGCTCTTCATATCCGTTGGGCCACGAGCAGTACTTC	CASSSSYPLGHEQYF
-	16	TRBJ2-2	few	TRBV11-3	TGTGCCAGCAGCTTAGATGGAGGGACTGCTCCCGGGGAGCTGTTTTTT	CASSLDGGTAPGELFF
-	13	TRBJ1-3	-	TRBV29-1	TGCAGCGTTGATAGCGGCTCTGGAAACACCATATATTTT	CSVDSGSGNTIYF
TRBD1	14	TRBJ1-1	-	TRBV5-1	TGCGCCAGCACCCCGGACAGGATGAACACTGAAGCTTTCTTT	CASTPDRMNTEAFF